The rows below give T cell receptor beta chains drawn from one sample of a study of blood T cell repertoires in COVID-19. Only in-frame clones appear in the TCRdb table, and some are missing; sequencing was by immunoSEQ multiplex PCR. The repertoire holds around 62,000 clones, with over 80% as singletons. Sequenced sample: peripheral blood. These receptors came from a man between 60 and 70 years old with acute or convalescent COVID-19. The CDR3 runs from the conserved cysteine through the conserved F or W. Each record gives: V gene, D gene, J gene, CDR3 DNA, CDR3 protein. D genes are given only for firm matches.

TRBV7-9	TRBD2	TRBJ2-3	TGTGCCAGCAGCCCCTCTTCTTCGGGAGGGAGCACAGATACGCAGTATTTT	CASSPSSSGGSTDTQYF
TRBV20-1	TRBD1	TRBJ1-3	TGCAGTGCCAGTGGGACAGGGTATGGAAACACCATATATTTT	CSASGTGYGNTIYF
TRBV29-1	TRBD1	TRBJ2-7	TGCAGCGTTGCCGGTCACAGGGGCGAATACGAGCAGTACTTC	CSVAGHRGEYEQYF
TRBV30	-	TRBJ1-4	TGTGCCTGGAGTGATATAGCCAGGGGTGGAAAACTGTTTTTT	CAWSDIARGGKLFF
TRBV28	TRBD1	TRBJ1-4	TGTGCCAGCTCGACAGGGGCTAATGAAAAACTGTTTTTT	CASSTGANEKLFF
TRBV6-6	-	TRBJ2-7	TGTGCCAGCAGCCCTATGTTCGACAGAGCCTACGAGCAGTACTTC	CASSPMFDRAYEQYF
TRBV2	TRBD1	TRBJ1-4	TGTGCCAGCAGCCCAGGACAGGGGTTGGCTGAAAAACTGTTTTTT	CASSPGQGLAEKLFF
TRBV11-3	TRBD1	TRBJ1-1	TGTGCCAGCAGCGGGGACAGGGGGCGCAAAGTGTTGACTGAAGCTTTCTTT	CASSGDRGRKVLTEAFF
TRBV5-4	-	TRBJ2-5	TGTGCCAGCAGCTTGGCAGGGAACCAAGAGACCCAGTACTTC	CASSLAGNQETQYF
TRBV5-1	TRBD2	TRBJ2-7	TGCGCCAGCAGCTTGCGTCCTGGACTAGCGGACCCACCGGGGGAGCAGTACTTC	CASSLRPGLADPPGEQYF
TRBV10-3	-	TRBJ2-3	TGTGCCATCAGTGCGAGGAGGGGATCTAGCACAGATACGCAGTATTTT	CAISARRGSSTDTQYF
TRBV9	TRBD2	TRBJ2-1	TGTGCCAGCAGCGTAGTGGGACTAGCGGGAGGTGTTTACAATGAGCAGTTCTTC	CASSVVGLAGGVYNEQFF
TRBV28	-	TRBJ2-2	TGTGCCAGCAGTTTAGCGGGGCTGACTGCGAACACCGGGGAGCTGTTTTTT	CASSLAGLTANTGELFF
TRBV5-5	TRBD1	TRBJ1-2	TGTGCCAGCAGCACTACAGGGGGAGGAGGCTACACCTTC	CASSTTGGGGYTF
TRBV6-6	TRBD1	TRBJ1-5	TGTGCCACAGGACAGGGGAGCAGCAATCAGCCCCAGCATTTT	CATGQGSSNQPQHF
TRBV7-2	-	TRBJ1-4	TGTGCCAGCAGCCGTCACACCCGTGGTGAAAAACTGTTTTTT	CASSRHTRGEKLFF
TRBV7-3	-	TRBJ2-1	TGTGCCAGCAGCCCGGACTCGTTAGAGCAGTTCTTC	CASSPDSLEQFF
TRBV6-2/TRBV6-3	-	TRBJ1-4	TGTGCCAGCAGCCCCGTTGCAACTAATGAAAAACTGTTTTTT	CASSPVATNEKLFF
TRBV5-4	-	TRBJ2-7	TGTGCCAGCAGCTTGGAAGGGGTTAGCTCCTACGAGCAGTACTTC	CASSLEGVSSYEQYF
TRBV7-9	-	TRBJ2-7	TGTGCCAGCAGCTCCTCCTTCGAGACAGAGACCTCCTACGAGCAGTACTTC	CASSSSFETETSYEQYF
TRBV5-4	-	TRBJ2-4	TGTGCCAGCAGCTTGGGGGGCGGAAACATTCAGTACTTC	CASSLGGGNIQYF
TRBV6-2/TRBV6-3	TRBD1	TRBJ2-2	TGTGCCAGCAGTTACGCTACCGGGACAGGGAACACCGGGGAGCTGTTTTTT	CASSYATGTGNTGELFF
TRBV7-9	-	TRBJ1-4	TGTGCCAGCAGCTTTGGGGGGACTAATGAAAAACTGTTTTTT	CASSFGGTNEKLFF
TRBV28	-	TRBJ1-5	TGTGCCAGCAGTTTATACCCTCGGGGGGTTCAGCCCCAGCATTTT	CASSLYPRGVQPQHF
TRBV19	TRBD2	TRBJ2-1	TGTGCCAGTAGTATAGCCCTAGCGGGAGAGAGAGACAATGAGCAGTTCTTC	CASSIALAGERDNEQFF
TRBV21-1	-	TRBJ2-3	TGTGCCAGCAGCAAAGGCCCCCGACAGGGCTACACAGATACGCAGTATTTT	CASSKGPRQGYTDTQYF
TRBV29-1	-	TRBJ2-5	TGCAGCGCTCCCTTGGGGGGGACCCAGTACTTC	CSAPLGGTQYF